This note documents a single T cell receptor (beta chain) sequence. In the original workflow: Scientists estimated how many nucleated cells there were by amplifying reference gene primers. The repertoire was sequenced with immunoSEQ multiplex PCR; TCRdb's copy has only in-frame clones and lacks some. The DNA gave D and trimming, while V, J and clone size come from that table. This table holds a few hundred thousand clones, more than 70% found once. The data stem from a study of blood T cell repertoires in COVID-19. As for the study in general: Nucleic acid was either cDNA or gDNA, and it came from T cells, B-cell-depleted T cells, or PBMCs.

The trim removed 4 bases at V and 9 bases at J, leaving 9 bases unmatched. Germline V lookup: CDR1 SGHDT, CDR2 YYEEEE. The CDR3 loop spans 14 amino acids. Sequences were obtained from PBMCs or T cells enriched from blood (not recorded which). V usage is TRBV5-6 and J usage is TRBJ1-5, with TRBD1 matching over 8 bases. The TCR sequence derives from a man aged 40-49 years in a cohort exposed to, infected with or recovered from COVID-19 (not recorded which). As DNA, the CDR3 is TGTGCCAGCAGCAAATGGGACAGGCCCCGGCCCCAGCATTTT. Its protein is CASSKWDRPRPQHF.